The present T cell receptor (beta chain) was sequenced within a study of blood T cells in healthy people across ages. Study-level background: About one barcoded beta molecule was captured per two T cells (by template switching). Whole-study results and caveats: The study found more naive CD4+ cells and higher diversity in long-lived than aged donors. The donors' CMV status was not determined, possibly confounding changes in expanded clonotypes.

As for this clonotype: As yet, its antigen is unknown. Relative to the germline gene, one junction end is altered; a read error may explain this.

It was with a sample-barcoded 5' primer and a J-beta primer mix that a second PCR of roughly 7 to 12 cycles was run. TCRdb redid the calling of the 5' RACE reads with MiXCR, one entry per CDR3 protein. The sample records some 1,500,000 distinct CDR3 sequences, roughly 43% being singletons. The CDR3 extends over 12 amino acids. Germline assignment: CDR1 SNHLY and CDR2 FYNNEI. The receptor was derived from a woman between 18 and 29 years old in good health. The sequencing input was blood. The V gene is TRBV2, the J gene TRBJ2-4; no firm D call. Here the CDR3 reads CAGRFPSAIQYF. The DNA for the CDR3 is TGTGCCGGCAGGTTTCCGTCAGCCATTCAGTACTTC.